This T cell receptor (beta chain) was identified in a study of blood T cells in healthy people across ages. Findings of the study overall: Older individuals had lower TCR beta diversity per million T cells (the decline was roughly linear). Estimated diversity that came from one million T cells was considered an underestimate.

This clonotype showed up just a few times. Antigen unknown. For the second PCR, which ran for about 6 to 11 cycles, a sample-barcoded 5' primer and a J-beta primer mix were used. TCRdb independently ran MiXCR on the 5' RACE reads; one entry per CDR3 protein. The sample shows 700,000 or so distinct CDR3 sequences, approximately 40% of them seen only once. The CDR3 spans 15 residues. Trimming stripped 4 bases from V and 0 bases from J, with 13 bases between. CDR1 is MNHEY and CDR2 is SVGAGI in the germline V gene. The chain joins TRBV6-5 to TRBJ2-7; D is unresolved. The source of this sequence is a man at least 80 years old in good health. The sample consisted of blood. The DNA of the CDR3 is TGTGCCAGCAGTTCCCTTTCCGGGTTCTCCTACGAGCAGTACTTC. Translating gives CASSSLSGFSYEQYF.